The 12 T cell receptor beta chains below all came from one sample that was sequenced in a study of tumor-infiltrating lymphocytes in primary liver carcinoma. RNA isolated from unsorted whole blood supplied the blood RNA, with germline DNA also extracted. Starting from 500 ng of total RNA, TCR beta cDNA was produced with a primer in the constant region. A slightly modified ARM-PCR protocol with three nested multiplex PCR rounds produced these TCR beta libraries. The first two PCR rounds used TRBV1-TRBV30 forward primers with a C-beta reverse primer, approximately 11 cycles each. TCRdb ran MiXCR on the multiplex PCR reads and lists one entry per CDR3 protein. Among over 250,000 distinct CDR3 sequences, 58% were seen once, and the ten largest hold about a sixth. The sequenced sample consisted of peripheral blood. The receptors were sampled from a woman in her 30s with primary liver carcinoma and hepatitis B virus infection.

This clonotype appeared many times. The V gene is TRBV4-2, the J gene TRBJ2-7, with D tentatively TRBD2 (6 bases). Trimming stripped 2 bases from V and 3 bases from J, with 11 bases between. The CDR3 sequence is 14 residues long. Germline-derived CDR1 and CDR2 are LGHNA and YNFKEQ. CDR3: CASSQSGVLYEQYF. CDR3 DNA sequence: TGTGCCAGCAGCCAATCGGGGGTTCTCTACGAGCAGTACTTC.

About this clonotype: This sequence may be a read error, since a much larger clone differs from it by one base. The CDR3 here is CACSLDASSQFF. The CDR3 DNA reads TGTGCCTGCAGTCTGGATGCGAGTTCACAGTTCTTC. This sequence joins TRBV6-1 and TRBJ2-1; D unresolved. Germline-derived CDR1 and CDR2 are MNHNS and SASEGT. The CDR3 extends over 12 amino acids.

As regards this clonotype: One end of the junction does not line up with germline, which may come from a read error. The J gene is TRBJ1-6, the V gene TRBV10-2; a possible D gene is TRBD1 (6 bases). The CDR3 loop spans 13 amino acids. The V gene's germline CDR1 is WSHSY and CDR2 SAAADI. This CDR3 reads CACRTDYNSPLHF. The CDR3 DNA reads TGCGCCTGCAGGACAGACTATAATTCACCCCTCCACTTT.

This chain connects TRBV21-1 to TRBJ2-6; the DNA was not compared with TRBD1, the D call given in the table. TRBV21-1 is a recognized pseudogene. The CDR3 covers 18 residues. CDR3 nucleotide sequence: TGTGCCAGCAGCAAAGACTCTAGGGCTCAGGGTGGGGCCAACGTCCTGACTTTC. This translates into CASSKDSRAQGGANVLTF.

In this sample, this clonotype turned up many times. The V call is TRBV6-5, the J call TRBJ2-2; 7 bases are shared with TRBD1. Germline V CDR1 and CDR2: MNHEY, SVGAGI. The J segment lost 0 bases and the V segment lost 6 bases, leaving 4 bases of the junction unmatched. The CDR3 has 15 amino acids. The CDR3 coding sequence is TGTGCCAGCAGCCGGACAGGATCGAACACCGGGGAGCTGTTTTTT. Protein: CASSRTGSNTGELFF.

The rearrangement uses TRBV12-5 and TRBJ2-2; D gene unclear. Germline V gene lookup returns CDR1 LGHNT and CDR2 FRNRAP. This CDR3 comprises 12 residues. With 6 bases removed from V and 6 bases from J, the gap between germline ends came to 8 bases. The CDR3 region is CASGARAGELFF. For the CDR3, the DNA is TGTGCTAGTGGAGCTCGCGCCGGGGAGCTGTTTTTT.

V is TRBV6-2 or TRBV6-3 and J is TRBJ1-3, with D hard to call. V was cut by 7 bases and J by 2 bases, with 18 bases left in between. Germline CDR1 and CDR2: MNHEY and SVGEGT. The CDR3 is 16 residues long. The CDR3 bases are TGTGCCAGCACTCCAAGGAACCTCCGTCCTGGAAACACCATATATTTT. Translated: CASTPRNLRPGNTIYF.

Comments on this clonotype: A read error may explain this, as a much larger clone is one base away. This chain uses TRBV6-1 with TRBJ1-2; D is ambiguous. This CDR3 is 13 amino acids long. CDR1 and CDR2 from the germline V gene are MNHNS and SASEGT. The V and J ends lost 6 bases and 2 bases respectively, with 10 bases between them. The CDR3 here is CASSTTENYGYTF. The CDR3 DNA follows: TGTGCCAGCAGCACTACAGAAAACTATGGCTACACCTTC.

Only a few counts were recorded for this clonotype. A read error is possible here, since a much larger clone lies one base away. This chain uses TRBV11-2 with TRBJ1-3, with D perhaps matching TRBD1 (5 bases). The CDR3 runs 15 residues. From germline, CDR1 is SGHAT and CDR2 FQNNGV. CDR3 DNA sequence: TGTGCCAACAGCCGAACAGGAGACTCTGGAAACACCATATATTTT. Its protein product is CANSRTGDSGNTIYF.

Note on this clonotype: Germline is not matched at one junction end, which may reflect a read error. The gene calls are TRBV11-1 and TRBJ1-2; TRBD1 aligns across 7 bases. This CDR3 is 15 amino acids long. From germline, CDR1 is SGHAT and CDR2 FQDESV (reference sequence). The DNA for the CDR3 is TGTGTCAGCAGCCTAACGGGGACAGATATAGATGGCTACACCTTC. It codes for CVSSLTGTDIDGYTF.

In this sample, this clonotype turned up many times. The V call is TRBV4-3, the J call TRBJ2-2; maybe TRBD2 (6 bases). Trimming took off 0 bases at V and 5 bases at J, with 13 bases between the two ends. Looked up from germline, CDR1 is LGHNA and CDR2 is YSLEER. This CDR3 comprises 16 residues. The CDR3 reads CASSQDWGVDTGELFF. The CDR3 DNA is TGCGCCAGCAGCCAAGATTGGGGGGTGGATACCGGGGAGCTGTTTTTT.

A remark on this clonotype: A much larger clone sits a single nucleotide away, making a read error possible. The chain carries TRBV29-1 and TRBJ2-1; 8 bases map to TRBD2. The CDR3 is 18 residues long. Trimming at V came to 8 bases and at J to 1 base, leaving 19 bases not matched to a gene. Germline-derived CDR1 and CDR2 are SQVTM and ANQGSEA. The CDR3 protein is CSPMGAPKLAESYNEQFF. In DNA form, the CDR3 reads TGCAGCCCTATGGGTGCTCCCAAACTAGCGGAGTCCTACAATGAGCAGTTCTTC.